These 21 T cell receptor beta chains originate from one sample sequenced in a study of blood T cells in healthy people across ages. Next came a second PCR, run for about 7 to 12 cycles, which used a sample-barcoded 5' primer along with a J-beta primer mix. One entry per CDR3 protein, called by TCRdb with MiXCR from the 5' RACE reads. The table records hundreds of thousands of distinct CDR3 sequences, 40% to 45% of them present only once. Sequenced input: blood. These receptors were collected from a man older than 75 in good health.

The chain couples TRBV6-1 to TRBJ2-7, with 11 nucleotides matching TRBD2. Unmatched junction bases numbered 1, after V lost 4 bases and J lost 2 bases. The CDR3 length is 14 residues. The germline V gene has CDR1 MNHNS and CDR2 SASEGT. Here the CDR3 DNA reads TGTGCCAGCAGTGGACTAGCGGGGACCTACGAGCAGTACTTC. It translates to CASSGLAGTYEQYF.

CDR3 sequence: CAIIFRTIYYEQYF. CDR3 bases: TGTGCCATCATTTTCCGAACCATCTACTACGAGCAGTACTTC. The rearrangement joins TRBV10-3 to TRBJ2-7; D gene ambiguous. Between the trimmed V and J ends, which lost 7 bases and 3 bases, there was a span of 16 bases. Germline lookup yields CDR1 ENHRY and CDR2 SYGVKD. The CDR3 spans 14 residues.

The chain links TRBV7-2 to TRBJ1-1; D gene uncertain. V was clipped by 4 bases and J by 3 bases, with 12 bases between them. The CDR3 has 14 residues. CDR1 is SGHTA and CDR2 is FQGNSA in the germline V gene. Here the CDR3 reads CASSWIGRYTEAFF. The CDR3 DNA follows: TGTGCCAGCAGCTGGATAGGACGTTACACTGAAGCTTTCTTT.

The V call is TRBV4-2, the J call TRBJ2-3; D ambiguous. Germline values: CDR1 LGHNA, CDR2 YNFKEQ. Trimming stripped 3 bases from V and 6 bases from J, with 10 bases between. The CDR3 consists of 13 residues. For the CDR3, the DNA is TGTGCCAGCAGCCACGGATTGAGGGATACGCAGTATTTT. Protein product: CASSHGLRDTQYF.

DNA for the CDR3: TGCGCCAGCAGCTTGCCCGGGACTAGCGGGGGAGGCGAGCAGTACTTC. Translated, it gives CASSLPGTSGGGEQYF. The V gene is TRBV5-1, the J gene TRBJ2-4; 14 bases are shared with TRBD2. The J call may be incorrect, as the DNA end agrees better with TRBJ2-7. The CDR3 covers 16 residues. Germline CDR1 SGHRS, CDR2 YFSETQ.

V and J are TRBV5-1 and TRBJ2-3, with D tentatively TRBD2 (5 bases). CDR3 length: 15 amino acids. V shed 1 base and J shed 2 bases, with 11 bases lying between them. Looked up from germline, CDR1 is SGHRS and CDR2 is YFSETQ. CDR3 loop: CASSLWETHTDTQYF. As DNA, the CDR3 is TGCGCCAGCAGCTTGTGGGAGACGCACACAGATACGCAGTATTTT. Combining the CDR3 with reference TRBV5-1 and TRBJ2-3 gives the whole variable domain KAGVTQTPRYLIKTRGQQVTLSCSPISGHRSVSWYQQTPGQGLQFLFEYFSETQRNKGNFPGRFSGRQFSNSRSEMNVSTLELGDSALYLCASSLWETHTDTQYFGPGTRLTVL.

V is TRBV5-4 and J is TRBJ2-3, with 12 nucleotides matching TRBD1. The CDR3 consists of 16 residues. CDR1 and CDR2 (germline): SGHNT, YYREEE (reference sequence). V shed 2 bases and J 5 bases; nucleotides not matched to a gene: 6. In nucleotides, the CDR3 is TGTGCCAGCAGCTTCCCCGGGACAGGGGGCGAAGATACGCAGTATTTT. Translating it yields CASSFPGTGGEDTQYF.

DNA for the CDR3: TGCAGTGCTAGGATTAGCGGGAATAGGAGGGAGACCCAGTACTTC. Translated: CSARISGNRRETQYF. The rearrangement links TRBV20-1 to TRBJ2-5, with 8 bases matching TRBD2. The CDR3 has 15 amino acids. The V gene's germline CDR1 is DFQATT and CDR2 SNEGSKA (reference sequence). V lost 3 bases to trimming and J lost 5 bases; unmatched junction nucleotides: 11.

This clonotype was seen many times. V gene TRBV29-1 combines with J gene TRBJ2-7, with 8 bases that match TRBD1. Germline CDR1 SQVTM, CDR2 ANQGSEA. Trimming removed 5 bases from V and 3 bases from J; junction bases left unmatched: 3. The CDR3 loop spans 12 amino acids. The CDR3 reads CSVKGQVYEQYF. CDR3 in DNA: TGCAGCGTTAAGGGACAGGTCTACGAGCAGTACTTC.

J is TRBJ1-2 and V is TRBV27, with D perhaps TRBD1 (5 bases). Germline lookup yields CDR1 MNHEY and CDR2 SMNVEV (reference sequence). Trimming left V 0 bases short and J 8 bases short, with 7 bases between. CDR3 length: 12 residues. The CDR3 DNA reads TGTGCCAGCAGTTTATCGGCAGGGGGCTACACCTTC. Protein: CASSLSAGGYTF.

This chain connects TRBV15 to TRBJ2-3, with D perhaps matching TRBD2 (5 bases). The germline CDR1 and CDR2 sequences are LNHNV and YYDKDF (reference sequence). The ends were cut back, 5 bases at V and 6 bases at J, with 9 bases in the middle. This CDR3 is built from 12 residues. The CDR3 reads CATSRGWDTQYF. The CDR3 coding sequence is TGTGCCACCAGCCGAGGGTGGGATACGCAGTATTTT.

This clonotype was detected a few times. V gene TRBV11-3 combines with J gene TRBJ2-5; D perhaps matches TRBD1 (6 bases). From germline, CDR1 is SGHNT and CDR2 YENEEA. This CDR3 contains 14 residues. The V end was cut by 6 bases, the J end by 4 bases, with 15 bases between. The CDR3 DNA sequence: TGTGCCAGCAGTGGCAGGGGTTCCCCAGAGACCCAGTACTTC. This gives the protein CASSGRGSPETQYF.

CDR3 loop: CASRGQGKTYEQYF. In DNA, the CDR3 is TGTGCCAGCAGGGGACAGGGGAAAACCTACGAGCAGTACTTC. V gene TRBV12-3 or TRBV12-4 combines with J gene TRBJ2-7; 10 bases align to TRBD1. The CDR3 contains 14 residues. Germline trimming cut 6 bases from V and 2 bases from J; bases unmatched to any gene: 4.

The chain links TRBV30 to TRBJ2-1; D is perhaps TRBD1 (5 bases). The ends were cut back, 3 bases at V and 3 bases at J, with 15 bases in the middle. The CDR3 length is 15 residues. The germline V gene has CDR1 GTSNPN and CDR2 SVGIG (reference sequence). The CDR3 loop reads CAWRQANIFYNEQFF. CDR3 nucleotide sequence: TGTGCCTGGAGACAGGCCAATATCTTCTACAATGAGCAGTTCTTC. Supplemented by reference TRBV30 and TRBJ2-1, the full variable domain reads SQTIHQWPATLVQPVGSPLSLECTVEGTSNPNLYWYRQAAGRGLQLLFYSVGIGQISSEVPQNLSASRPQDRQFILSSKKLLLSDSGFYLCAWRQANIFYNEQFFGPGTRLTVL.

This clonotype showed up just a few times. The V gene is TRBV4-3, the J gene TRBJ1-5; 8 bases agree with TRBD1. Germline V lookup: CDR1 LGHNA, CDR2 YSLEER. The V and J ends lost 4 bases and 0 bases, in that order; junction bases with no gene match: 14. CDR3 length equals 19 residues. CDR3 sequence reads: CASSLRTGGAGYSNQPQHF. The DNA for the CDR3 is TGCGCCAGCAGCCTACGCACAGGGGGTGCTGGTTATAGCAATCAGCCCCAGCATTTT.

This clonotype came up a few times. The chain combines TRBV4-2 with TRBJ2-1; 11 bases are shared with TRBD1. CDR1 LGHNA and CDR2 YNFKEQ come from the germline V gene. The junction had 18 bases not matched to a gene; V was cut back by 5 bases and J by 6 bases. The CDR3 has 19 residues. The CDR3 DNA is TGTGCCAGCAGCTCCCGGACAGGGGGCTCCACCAATATCCCCAATGAGCAGTTCTTC. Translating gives CASSSRTGGSTNIPNEQFF.

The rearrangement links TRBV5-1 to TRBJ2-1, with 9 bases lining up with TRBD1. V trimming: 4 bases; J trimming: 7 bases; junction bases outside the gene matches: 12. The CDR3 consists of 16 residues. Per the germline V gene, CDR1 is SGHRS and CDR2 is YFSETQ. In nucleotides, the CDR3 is TGCGCCAGCAGCGTTCCGCGACTCGGGACAGGGAATGAGCAGTTCTTC. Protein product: CASSVPRLGTGNEQFF.

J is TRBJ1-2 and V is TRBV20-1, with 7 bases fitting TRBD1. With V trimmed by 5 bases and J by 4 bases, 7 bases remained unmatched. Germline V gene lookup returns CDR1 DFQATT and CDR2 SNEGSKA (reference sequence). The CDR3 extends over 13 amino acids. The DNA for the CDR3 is TGCAGTGCTGACCCCGGACAGGTCTATGGCTACACCTTC. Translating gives CSADPGQVYGYTF.

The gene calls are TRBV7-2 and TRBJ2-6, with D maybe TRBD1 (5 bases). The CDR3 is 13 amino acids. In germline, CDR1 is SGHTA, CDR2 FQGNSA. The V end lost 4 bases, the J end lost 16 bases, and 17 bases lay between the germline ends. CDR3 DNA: TGTGCCAGCAGCTCCCAGAACAGGAACGAGCTGACTTTC. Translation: CASSSQNRNELTF.

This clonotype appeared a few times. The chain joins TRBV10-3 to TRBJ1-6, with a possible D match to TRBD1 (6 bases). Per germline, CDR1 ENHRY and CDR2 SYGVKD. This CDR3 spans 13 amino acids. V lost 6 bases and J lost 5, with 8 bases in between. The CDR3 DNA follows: TGTGCCATCAGGGACAGTGATAATTCACCCCTCCACTTT. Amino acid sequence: CAIRDSDNSPLHF.

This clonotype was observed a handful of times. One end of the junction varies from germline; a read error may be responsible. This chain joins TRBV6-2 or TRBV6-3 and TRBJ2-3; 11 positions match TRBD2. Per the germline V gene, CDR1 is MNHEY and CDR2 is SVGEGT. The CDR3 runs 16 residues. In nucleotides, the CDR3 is TGTGTCAGCAGCCTTAGCGGGGGGGCGTTTGGAGATACGCAGTATTTT. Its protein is CVSSLSGGAFGDTQYF.